The source of this TCR beta chain is a study of blood T cell repertoires in COVID-19 (dated by TCRdb to about 2020). Regarding the complete study: The collaborator samples originated in the United States, Italy and Spain and spanned the acute and convalescent phases of COVID-19. The prospective study material was composed of cDNA or gDNA derived from T cells, B-cell-depleted T cells, or PBMCs. The dataset comprised deeply sampled blood TCRbeta repertoires from subjects exposed to, actively infected with, or recovered from COVID-19. The repertoires were released in a freely available public database meant as a resource for research on the immune response to SARS-CoV-2. Samples came from the ongoing ImmuneRACE study (first 160 participants) plus 1,254 subjects from 6 global collaborators. A de-identified subject ID, COVID-19 status, age in years and sex were almost always included in the sample metadata. HLA class I and class II types, where available, came from metadata supplied by the sample provider rather than from assay-based typing. Findings and caveats that apply to the study as a whole: How much clinical and demographic metadata was included differed by source and by participant, and the metadata was provided uncurated.

Spanning cysteine to phenylalanine, the CDR3 consists of 19 amino acids. The CDR3 DNA has 57 bases and is translated from base 1. V and J are trimmed by 0 bases and 5 bases, and the gene matches miss 18 bases of the junction. The germline V gene encodes CDR1 SGDLS and CDR2 YYNGEE. TCRbeta CDR3 regions were amplified from genomic DNA using the immunoSEQ Assay, a bias-controlled multiplex PCR. Turning to the authors' computational methods: The number of nucleated cells in each sample was estimated from the amplification of reference gene primers within the assay. To quantify the absolute abundance of each unique TCRbeta CDR3 rearrangement, sequence reads were collapsed and filtered. For each sample, productive Simpson clonality was calculated as the square root of Simpson's diversity index across productive rearrangements. What TCRdb holds here is the immuneACCESS table cut down to in-frame rearrangements. Part of the clones is not present; checked against another copy, under half of the missing clones reflect an unresolved V gene, and the others are unexplained. The D gene and trimming were derived from the DNA, and the V and J assignments and clone size from that table. This sample gives about 120,000 clones in total; approximately 87% of them show up just once. Of the sample, under 3% falls within the top ten clones.

The collaborating institutions used their own protocols to collect whole blood in K2EDTA tubes. For TCRbeta analysis, collaborators shipped samples as frozen whole blood, isolated PBMCs, or DNA extracted from either of those sample types. This clone was observed a handful of times. This clone's antigen is unknown. No clone much larger than this one lies a single base away; base qualities are absent. Rearrangement joined TRBV9 to TRBJ1-1; TRBD1 lines up with 8 middle nucleotides. Input material: peripheral blood. The clonotype was recovered from a man aged 30-40 years with acute or convalescent COVID-19. The CDR3 reads CASSVGPLNGQGRGTEAFF. The nucleotide sequence reads TGTGCCAGCAGCGTAGGCCCCTTGAACGGACAGGGAAGAGGGACTGAAGCTTTCTTT.